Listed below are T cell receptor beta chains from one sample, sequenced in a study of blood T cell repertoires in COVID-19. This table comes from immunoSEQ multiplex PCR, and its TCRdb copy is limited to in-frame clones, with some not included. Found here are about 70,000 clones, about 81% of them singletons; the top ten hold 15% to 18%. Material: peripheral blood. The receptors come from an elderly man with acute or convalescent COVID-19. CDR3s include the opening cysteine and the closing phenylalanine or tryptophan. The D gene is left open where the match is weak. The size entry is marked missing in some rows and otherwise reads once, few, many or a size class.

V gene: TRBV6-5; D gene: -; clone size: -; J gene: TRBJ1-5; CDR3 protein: CASSYRGGPGEPQHF; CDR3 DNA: TGTGCCAGCAGTTACCGGGGAGGGCCTGGGGAGCCCCAGCATTTT
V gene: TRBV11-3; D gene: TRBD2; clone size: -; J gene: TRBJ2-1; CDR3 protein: CASSLDPGTSNEQFF; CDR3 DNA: TGTGCCAGCAGCTTAGACCCTGGGACTAGCAATGAGCAGTTCTTC
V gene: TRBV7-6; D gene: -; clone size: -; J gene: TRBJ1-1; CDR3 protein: CASSLEGFPEAFF; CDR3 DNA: TGTGCCAGCAGCTTAGAGGGGTTCCCTGAAGCTTTCTTT
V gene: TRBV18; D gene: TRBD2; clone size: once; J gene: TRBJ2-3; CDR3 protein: CASSPGTSGITDTQYF; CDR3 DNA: TGTGCCAGCTCTCCAGGGACTAGCGGGATCACAGATACGCAGTATTTT
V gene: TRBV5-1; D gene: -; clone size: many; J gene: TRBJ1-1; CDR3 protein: CASSLRAGEGTEAFF; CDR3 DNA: TGCGCCAGCAGCTTGCGGGCAGGGGAGGGCACTGAAGCTTTCTTT
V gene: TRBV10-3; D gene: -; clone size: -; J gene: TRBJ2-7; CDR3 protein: CAISVLASSYEQYF; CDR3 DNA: TGTGCCATCAGTGTACTTGCGAGCTCCTACGAGCAGTACTTC
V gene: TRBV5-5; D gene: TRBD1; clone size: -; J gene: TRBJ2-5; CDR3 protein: CASSLRETGGQGTQYF; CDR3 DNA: TGTGCCAGCAGCTTGCGGGAAACAGGGGGCCAAGGGACCCAGTACTTC
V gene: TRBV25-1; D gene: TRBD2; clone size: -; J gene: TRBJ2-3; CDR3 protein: CASRASGGATDTQYF; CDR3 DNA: TGTGCCAGCAGAGCTAGCGGGGGGGCAACTGATACGCAGTATTTT
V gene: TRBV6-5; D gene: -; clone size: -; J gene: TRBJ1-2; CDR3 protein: CASSYSGGQTSYGYTF; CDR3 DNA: TGTGCCAGCAGTTACTCCGGGGGGCAGACCTCCTATGGCTACACCTTC
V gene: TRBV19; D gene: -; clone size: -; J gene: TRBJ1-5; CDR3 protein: CASSIAGNQPQHF; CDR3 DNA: TGTGCCAGTAGTATAGCAGGGAATCAGCCCCAGCATTTT
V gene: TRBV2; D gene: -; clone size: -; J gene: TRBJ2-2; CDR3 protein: CASSPTRTGELFF; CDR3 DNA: TGTGCCAGCAGTCCTACTAGGACCGGGGAGCTGTTTTTT
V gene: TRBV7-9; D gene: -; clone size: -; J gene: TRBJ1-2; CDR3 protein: CASSLEGFGGYTF; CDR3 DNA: TGTGCCAGCAGCTTAGAGGGGTTTGGTGGCTACACCTTC
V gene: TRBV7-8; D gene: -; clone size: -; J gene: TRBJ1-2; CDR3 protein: CASSLAGRSNYGYTF; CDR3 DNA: TGTGCCAGCAGCTTAGCGGGGCGCAGTAACTATGGCTACACCTTC
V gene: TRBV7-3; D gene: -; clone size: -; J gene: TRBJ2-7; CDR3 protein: CASSASLLPYEQYF; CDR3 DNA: TGTGCCAGCAGCGCGTCTCTACTTCCCTACGAGCAGTACTTC
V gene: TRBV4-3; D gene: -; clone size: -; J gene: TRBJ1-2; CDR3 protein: CASSPSRQTNYGYTF; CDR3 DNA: TGCGCCAGCAGCCCATCCCGACAGACCAACTATGGCTACACCTTC
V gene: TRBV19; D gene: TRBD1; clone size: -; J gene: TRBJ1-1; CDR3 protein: CASSVSSGGLTEAFF; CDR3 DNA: TGTGCCAGTAGCGTCAGCTCAGGGGGACTCACTGAAGCTTTCTTT
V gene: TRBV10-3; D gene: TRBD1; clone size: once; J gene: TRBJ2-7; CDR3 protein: CAISQTGDGQYF; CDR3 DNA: TGTGCCATCAGTCAGACAGGGGATGGGCAGTACTTC
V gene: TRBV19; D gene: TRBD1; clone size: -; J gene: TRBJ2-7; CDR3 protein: CASAGTATYEQYF; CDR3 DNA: TGTGCCAGCGCCGGGACAGCAACCTACGAGCAGTACTTC
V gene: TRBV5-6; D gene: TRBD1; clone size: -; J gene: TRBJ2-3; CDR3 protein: CASSLTGGNTQYF; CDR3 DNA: TGTGCCAGCAGCTTAACAGGGGGGAATACGCAGTATTTT
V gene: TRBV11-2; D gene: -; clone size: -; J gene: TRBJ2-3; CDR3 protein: CASSTPFRGTDTQYF; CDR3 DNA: TGTGCCAGCAGCACCCCCTTCCGGGGCACAGATACGCAGTATTTT
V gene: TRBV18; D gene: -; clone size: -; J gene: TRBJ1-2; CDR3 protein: CASSPGGRTANYGYTF; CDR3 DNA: TGTGCCAGCTCACCGGGGGGGAGGACCGCTAACTATGGCTACACCTTC
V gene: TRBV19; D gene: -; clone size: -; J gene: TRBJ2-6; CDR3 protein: CASSGGSGANVLTF; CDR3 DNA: TGTGCCAGTAGCGGGGGATCTGGGGCCAACGTCCTGACTTTC
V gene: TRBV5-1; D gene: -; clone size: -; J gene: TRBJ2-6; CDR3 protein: CASSYEPLSGANVLTF; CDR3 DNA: TGCGCCAGCAGCTACGAGCCCCTCTCTGGGGCCAACGTCCTGACTTTC
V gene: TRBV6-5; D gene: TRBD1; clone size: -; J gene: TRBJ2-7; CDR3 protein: CATRTGKYEQYF; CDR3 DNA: TGTGCCACCAGGACAGGGAAATACGAGCAGTACTTC
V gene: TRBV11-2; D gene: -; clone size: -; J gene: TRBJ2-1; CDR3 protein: CASSTLGASGEQFF; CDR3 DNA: TGTGCCAGCAGCACGTTGGGGGCATCGGGTGAGCAGTTCTTC
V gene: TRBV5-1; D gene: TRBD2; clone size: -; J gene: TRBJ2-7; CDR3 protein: CASSLGTSGGHSYEQYF; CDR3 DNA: TGCGCCAGCAGCTTGGGAACTAGCGGGGGACACTCCTACGAGCAGTACTTC
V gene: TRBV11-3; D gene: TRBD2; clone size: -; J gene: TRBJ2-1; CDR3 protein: CASSLGRGVSYNEQFF; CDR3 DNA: TGTGCCAGCAGCTTAGGGCGGGGGGTTTCCTACAATGAGCAGTTCTTC
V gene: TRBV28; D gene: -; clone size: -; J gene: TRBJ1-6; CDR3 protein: CASSLGAGSSYNSPLHF; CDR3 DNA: TGTGCCAGCAGTTTGGGAGCGGGGAGCTCCTATAATTCACCCCTCCACTTT
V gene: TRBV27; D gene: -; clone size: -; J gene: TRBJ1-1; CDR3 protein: CASSKNRVDTEAFF; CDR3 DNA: TGTGCCAGCAGTAAAAACAGGGTAGACACTGAAGCTTTCTTT
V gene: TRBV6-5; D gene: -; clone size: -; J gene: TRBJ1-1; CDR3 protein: CASIPSGDTEAFF; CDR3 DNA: TGTGCCAGCATCCCCTCAGGGGACACTGAAGCTTTCTTT
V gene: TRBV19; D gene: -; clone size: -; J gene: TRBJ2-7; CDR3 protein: CASSISGSTYEQYF; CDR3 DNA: TGTGCCAGTAGTATAAGTGGCAGTACCTACGAGCAGTACTTC
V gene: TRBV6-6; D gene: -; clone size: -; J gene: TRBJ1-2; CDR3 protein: CASSSQGIRSGYTF; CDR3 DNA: TGTGCCAGCAGTTCCCAGGGTATTCGTAGTGGCTACACCTTC
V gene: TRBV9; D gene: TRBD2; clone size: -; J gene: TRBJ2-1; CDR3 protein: CASSVGGGRAHEQFF; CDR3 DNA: TGTGCCAGCAGCGTAGGTGGCGGGAGGGCCCATGAGCAGTTCTTC
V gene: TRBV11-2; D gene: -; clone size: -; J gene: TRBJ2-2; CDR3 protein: CASSLVRGTGELFF; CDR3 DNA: TGTGCCAGCAGCTTAGTCCGGGGGACCGGGGAGCTGTTTTTT
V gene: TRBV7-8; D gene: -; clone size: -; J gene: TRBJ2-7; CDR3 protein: CASNLLGGYEQYF; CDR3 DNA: TGTGCCAGCAACCTCCTGGGGGGCTACGAGCAGTACTTC
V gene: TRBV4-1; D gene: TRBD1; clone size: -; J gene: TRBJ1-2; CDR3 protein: CASSQDGDRDRESGYTF; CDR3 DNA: TGCGCCAGCAGCCAAGATGGGGACCGGGACAGGGAAAGCGGCTACACCTTC
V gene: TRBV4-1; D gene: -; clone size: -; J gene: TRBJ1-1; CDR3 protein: CASSEDEFGRAEAFF; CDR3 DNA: TGCGCCAGCAGCGAAGATGAGTTTGGTCGGGCTGAAGCTTTCTTT
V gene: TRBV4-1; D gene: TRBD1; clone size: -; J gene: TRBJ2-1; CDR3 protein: CASGTLGTAPYNEQFF; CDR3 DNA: TGCGCCAGCGGGACGCTCGGGACAGCACCCTACAATGAGCAGTTCTTC
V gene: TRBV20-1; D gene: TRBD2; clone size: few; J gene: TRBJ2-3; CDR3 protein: CSASLAGGTDTQYF; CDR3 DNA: TGCAGTGCTAGTTTGGCGGGGGGAACAGATACGCAGTATTTT
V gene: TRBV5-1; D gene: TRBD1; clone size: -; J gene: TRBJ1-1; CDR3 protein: CASSQQGAGNTEAFF; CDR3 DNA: TGCGCCAGCAGCCAACAGGGGGCGGGGAACACTGAAGCTTTCTTT
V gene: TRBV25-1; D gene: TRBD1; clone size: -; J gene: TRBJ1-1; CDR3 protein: CASSEWTGNTEAFF; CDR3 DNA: TGTGCCAGCAGTGAATGGACAGGGAACACTGAAGCTTTCTTT
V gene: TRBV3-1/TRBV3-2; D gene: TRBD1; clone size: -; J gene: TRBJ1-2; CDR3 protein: CASSQLNTLKGQLF; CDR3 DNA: TGTGCCAGCAGCCAACTAAACACCCTTAAGGGACAGCTCTTC
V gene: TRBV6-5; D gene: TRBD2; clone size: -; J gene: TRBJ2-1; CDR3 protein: CASLSGLAFNEQFF; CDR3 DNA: TGTGCCAGCCTCTCGGGACTAGCGTTCAATGAGCAGTTCTTC
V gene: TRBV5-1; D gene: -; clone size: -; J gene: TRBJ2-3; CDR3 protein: CASSLYPRADTQYF; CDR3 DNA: TGCGCCAGCAGCTTGTACCCCCGCGCAGATACGCAGTATTTT
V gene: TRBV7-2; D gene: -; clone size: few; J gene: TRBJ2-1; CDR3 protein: CASSSHRRVWYNEQFF; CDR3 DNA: TGTGCCAGCAGCTCCCACCGCAGGGTATGGTACAATGAGCAGTTCTTC
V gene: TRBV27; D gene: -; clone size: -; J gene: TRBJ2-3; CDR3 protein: CASCPEPGDFPSYLTDTQYF; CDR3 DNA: TGTGCCAGCTGCCCAGAGCCTGGGGACTTCCCATCCTACCTCACAGATACGCAGTATTTT
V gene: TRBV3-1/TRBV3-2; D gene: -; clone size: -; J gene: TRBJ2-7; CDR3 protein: CASSPDSGYEQYF; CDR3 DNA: TGTGCCAGCAGCCCGGACAGCGGCTACGAGCAGTACTTC
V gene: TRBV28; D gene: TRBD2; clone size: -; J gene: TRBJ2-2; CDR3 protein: CASSRSGNNGELFF; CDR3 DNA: TGTGCCAGCAGTAGGAGCGGGAATAACGGGGAGCTGTTTTTT
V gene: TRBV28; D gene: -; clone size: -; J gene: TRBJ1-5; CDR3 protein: CASRASNQPQHF; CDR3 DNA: TGTGCCAGCAGAGCTAGCAATCAGCCCCAGCATTTT
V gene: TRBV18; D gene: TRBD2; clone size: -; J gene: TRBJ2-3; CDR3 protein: CASSPIGTSGSDTQYF; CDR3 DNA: TGTGCCAGCTCACCAATAGGGACTAGCGGGAGTGATACGCAGTATTTT
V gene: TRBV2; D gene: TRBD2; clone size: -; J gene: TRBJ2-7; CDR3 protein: CASSGGTSGRGTYEQYF; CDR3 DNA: TGTGCCAGCAGTGGGGGGACTAGCGGGAGGGGAACCTACGAGCAGTACTTC
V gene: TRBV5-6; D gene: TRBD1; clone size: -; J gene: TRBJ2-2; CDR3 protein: CASSGRTGNTGELFF; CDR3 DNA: TGTGCCAGCAGCGGACGGACAGGGAACACCGGGGAGCTGTTTTTT